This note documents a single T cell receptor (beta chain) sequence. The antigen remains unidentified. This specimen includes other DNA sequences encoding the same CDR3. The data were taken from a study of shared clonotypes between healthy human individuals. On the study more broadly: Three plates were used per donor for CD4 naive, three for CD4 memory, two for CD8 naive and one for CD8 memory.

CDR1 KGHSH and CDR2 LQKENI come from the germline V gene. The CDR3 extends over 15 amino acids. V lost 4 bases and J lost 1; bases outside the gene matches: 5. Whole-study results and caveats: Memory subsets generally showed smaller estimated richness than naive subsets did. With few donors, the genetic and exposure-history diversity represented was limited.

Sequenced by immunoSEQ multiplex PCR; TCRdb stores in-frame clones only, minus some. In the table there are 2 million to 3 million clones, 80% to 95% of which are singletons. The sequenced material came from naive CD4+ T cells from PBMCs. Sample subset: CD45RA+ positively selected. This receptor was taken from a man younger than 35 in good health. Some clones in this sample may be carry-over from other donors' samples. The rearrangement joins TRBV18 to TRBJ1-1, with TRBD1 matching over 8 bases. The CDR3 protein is CASSLGTGGNTEAFF. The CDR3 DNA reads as TGTGCCAGCTCACTTGGGACAGGAGGGAACACTGAAGCTTTCTTT.